The 6 T cell receptor beta chains below were found in one sample sequenced in a study of breast tumors, draining lymph nodes, adjacent tissues. Breast cancer patients provided tissue from their axillary draining lymph nodes. MiXCR, run by TCRdb on the multiplex PCR reads, gives a single entry per CDR3 protein. The sample holds some 120,000 distinct CDR3 sequences; about 20% are singletons and the top ten take roughly 4%. The sample was axillary lymph node tissue. The receptors were sampled from a female donor with breast cancer. Some clones in this sample may be carry-over from other donors' samples.

The sample holds a few counts of this clonotype. The chain is built from TRBV18 and TRBJ2-1; TRBD2 aligns across 12 bases. With 1 base clipped from V and 8 bases from J, the junction kept 6 bases outside the gene matches. The CDR3 has 16 residues. The germline V gene encodes CDR1 KGHSH and CDR2 LQKENI. CDR3: CASSPLSGLAGHEQFF. The CDR3, as DNA: TGTGCCAGCTCACCACTGAGTGGACTAGCGGGACATGAGCAGTTCTTC.

This clonotype was detected ten times or more. A junction end diverges from the germline sequence, so it may reflect a read error. The rearrangement uses TRBV7-7 and TRBJ2-2; D uncertain. Germline values: CDR1 SSHAT, CDR2 FNYEAQ (reference sequence). The CDR3 consists of 13 residues. CDR3 sequence (DNA): TGTGCTAGCAGACGTAGTTTTACCGGGGAGCTGTTTTTT. Translated, it gives CASRRSFTGELFF.

This clonotype showed up many times. The V call is TRBV5-1, the J call TRBJ2-7; D is unresolved. This CDR3 is 14 amino acids long. In germline, CDR1 is SGHRS, CDR2 YFSETQ. V lost 6 bases, J lost 0 bases, and 13 bases lay in between. CDR3 protein: CASTAVGSSYEQYF. CDR3 DNA sequence: TGCGCCAGCACGGCTGTGGGTAGCTCCTACGAGCAGTACTTC.

There are a few counts of this clonotype. The chain joins TRBV6-1 to TRBJ2-2; maybe TRBD1 (6 bases). Trimming removed 2 bases from V and 1 base from J, with 8 bases in between. The CDR3 consists of 15 residues. Germline V CDR1 and CDR2: MNHNS, SASEGT. The CDR3 here is CASSEPGQNTGELFF. CDR3 nucleotide sequence: TGTGCCAGCAGTGAACCGGGACAGAACACCGGGGAGCTGTTTTTT.

This clonotype was recorded at least ten times. At one boundary the junction diverges from the germline segment, which might be a read error. The chain employs TRBV30 and TRBJ1-3; no firm D call. The CDR3 is 14 amino acids. Germline CDR1 reads GTSNPN; CDR2 reads SVGIG (reference sequence). As DNA, the CDR3 is TGTGCCTGGAGTTCGGGTAACTCTGGGAACACCATATATTTT. Amino acid sequence: CAWSSGNSGNTIYF.

Only one count was recorded for this clonotype. Possible read error: a much larger clone is one base away. V is TRBV11-2 and J is TRBJ2-1, with TRBD2 matching 11 bases. This CDR3 spans 17 amino acids. Germline V gene sequence: CDR1 SGHAT, CDR2 FQNNGV. DNA for the CDR3: TGTGCCGGCAGCTCAAGACTAGCGGGGTATTTCCACAATGAGCAGTTCTTC. Its translation is CAGSSRLAGYFHNEQFF.